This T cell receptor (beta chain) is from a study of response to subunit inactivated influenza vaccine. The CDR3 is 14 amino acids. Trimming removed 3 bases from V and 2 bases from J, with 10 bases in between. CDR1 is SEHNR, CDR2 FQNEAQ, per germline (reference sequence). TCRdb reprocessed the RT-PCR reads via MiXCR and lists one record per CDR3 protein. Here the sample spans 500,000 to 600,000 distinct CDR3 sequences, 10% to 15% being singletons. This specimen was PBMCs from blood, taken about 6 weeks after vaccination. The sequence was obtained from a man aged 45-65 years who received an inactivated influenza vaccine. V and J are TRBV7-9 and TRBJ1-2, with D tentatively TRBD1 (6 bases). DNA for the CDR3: TGTGCCAGCAGCTTCCGGACAGCGAACTATGGCTACACCTTC. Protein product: CASSFRTANYGYTF.